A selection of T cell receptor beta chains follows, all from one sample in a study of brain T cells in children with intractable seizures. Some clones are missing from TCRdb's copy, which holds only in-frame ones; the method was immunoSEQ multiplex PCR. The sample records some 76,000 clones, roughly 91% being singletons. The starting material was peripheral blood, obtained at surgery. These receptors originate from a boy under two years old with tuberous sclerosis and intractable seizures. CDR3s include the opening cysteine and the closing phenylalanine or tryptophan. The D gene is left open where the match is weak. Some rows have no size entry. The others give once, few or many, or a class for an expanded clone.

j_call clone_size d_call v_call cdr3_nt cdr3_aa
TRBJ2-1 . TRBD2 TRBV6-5 TGTGCCAGCAGCCCAGCGGGGAATAGCTACAATGAGCAGTTCTTC CASSPAGNSYNEQFF
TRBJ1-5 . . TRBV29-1 TGCAGCGTCGTTTTGGGATATAGCAATCAGCCCCAGCATTTT CSVVLGYSNQPQHF
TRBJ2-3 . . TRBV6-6 TGTGCCAGCACAAGGACCCAAGCAGATACGCAGTATTTT CASTRTQADTQYF
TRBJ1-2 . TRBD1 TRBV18 TGTGCCAGCTCACCCATGGGACAGGGACAAGCCTATGGCTACACCTTC CASSPMGQGQAYGYTF
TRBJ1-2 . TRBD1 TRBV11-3 TGTGCCAGCAGCCCGGGGACAGGGGGCGAGGGCTACACCTTC CASSPGTGGEGYTF
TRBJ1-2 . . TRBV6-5 TGTGCCAGCACCAGCCGGGACCGTTTTGGCTACACCTTC CASTSRDRFGYTF
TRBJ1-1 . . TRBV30 TGTGCGCAAAGGACCGACACTGAAGCTTTCTTT CAQRTDTEAFF
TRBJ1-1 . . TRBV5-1 TGCGCCAGCAGCTTGGACCAGGCGAACACTGAAGCTTTCTTT CASSLDQANTEAFF
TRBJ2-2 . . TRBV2 TGTGCCAGCAGTGAAGCGCCGGGGGCCGGGGAGCTGTTTTTT CASSEAPGAGELFF
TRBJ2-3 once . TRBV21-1 TGTGCCAGCAGCAAAGGGGTCGGGGGGCCGGATACGCAGTATTTT CASSKGVGGPDTQYF
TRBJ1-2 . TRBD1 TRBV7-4 TGTGCCAGCAGCTTCACCCGGGACAGGGTTCCGGTCGTAGGCTACACCTTC CASSFTRDRVPVVGYTF
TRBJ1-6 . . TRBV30 TGTGCCTGGAGCCCTCTGACAGACATCATCCACTTT CAWSPLTDIIHF
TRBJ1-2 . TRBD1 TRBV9 TGTGCCAGCAGCGTAAACCAGGGGGCTCCCTATGGCTACACCTTC CASSVNQGAPYGYTF
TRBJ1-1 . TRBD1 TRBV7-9 TGTGCCAGCAGCTTGGGACAGCCGAACACTGAAGCTTTCTTT CASSLGQPNTEAFF
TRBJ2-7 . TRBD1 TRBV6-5 TGTGCCAGCAGTAGCGAGGACAGGGGGCCCTACGAGCAGTACTTC CASSSEDRGPYEQYF
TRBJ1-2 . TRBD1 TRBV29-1 TGCAGCGTTGAAGCCCCCGGGACAGGATTCCGAGGCTACACCTTC CSVEAPGTGFRGYTF
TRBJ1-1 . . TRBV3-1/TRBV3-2 TGTGCCAGCAGCCGGGCAGGGCTGAACACTGAAGCTTTCTTT CASSRAGLNTEAFF
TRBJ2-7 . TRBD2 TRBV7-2 TGTGCCAGCAGCTTCACTCCGGGACTAGCGGACCACGAGCAGTACTTC CASSFTPGLADHEQYF
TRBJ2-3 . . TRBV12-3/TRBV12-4 TGTGCCAGCAGTTTAATTGCAGATACGCAGTATTTT CASSLIADTQYF
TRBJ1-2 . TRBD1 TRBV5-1 TGCGCCAGCAGCCTCCCCGCGACAGGGTATGGCTACACCTTC CASSLPATGYGYTF
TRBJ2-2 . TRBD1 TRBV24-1 TGTGCCACCAGGACAGGGGGCACCGGGGAGCTGTTTTTT CATRTGGTGELFF
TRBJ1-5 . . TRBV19 TGTGCCAGTACGGGTTTTAGCAATCAGCCCCAGCATTTT CASTGFSNQPQHF
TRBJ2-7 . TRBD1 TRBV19 TGTGCCAGTACCGCCGGGACAGGGACCTACGAGCAGTACTTC CASTAGTGTYEQYF
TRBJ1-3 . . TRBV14 TGTGCCAGCAGCCAAGTTTCTAGGTCCCGAAACACCATATATTTT CASSQVSRSRNTIYF
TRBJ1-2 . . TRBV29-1 TGCAGCGTTGAAGATAACGGAGGAGGCTACACCTTC CSVEDNGGGYTF
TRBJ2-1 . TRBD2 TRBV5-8 TGTGCCAGCATTAGGCGGCGGGAGGCCTACAATGAGCAGTTCTTC CASIRRREAYNEQFF
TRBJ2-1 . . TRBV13 TGTGCCAGCAGCTTAGACGCTAGCAGCTCCTACAATGAGCAGTTCTTC CASSLDASSSYNEQFF
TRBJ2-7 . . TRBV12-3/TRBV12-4 TGTGCCAGCAGCTCGGGATCCTACGAGCAGTACTTC CASSSGSYEQYF
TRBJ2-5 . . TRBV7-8 TGTGCCAGCAGCTTAGTACCGCAGGGGGGGGTCCAAGAGACCCAGTACTTC CASSLVPQGGVQETQYF
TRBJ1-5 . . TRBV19 TGTGCCAGTAGGGGGGGCAGGGAACGAGGCAATCAGCCCCAGCATTTT CASRGGRERGNQPQHF
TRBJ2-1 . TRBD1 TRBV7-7 TGTGCTAGCAGCTTAGGGGCAGGGGGTCCGAATGAGCAGTTCTTC CASSLGAGGPNEQFF
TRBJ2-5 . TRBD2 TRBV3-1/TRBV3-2 TGTGCCAGCAGCCAGGAACTAGCGGCTCAAGAGACCCAGTACTTC CASSQELAAQETQYF
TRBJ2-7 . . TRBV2 TGTGCCAGCAGAGGGTCCTACTACGAGCAGTACTTC CASRGSYYEQYF
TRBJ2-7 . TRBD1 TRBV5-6 TGTGCCAGCAGCGGGACAGCCTACGAGCAGTACTTC CASSGTAYEQYF
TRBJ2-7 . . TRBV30 TGTGCCTGGACCATGGGGGGCGGATACGAGCAGTACTTC CAWTMGGGYEQYF
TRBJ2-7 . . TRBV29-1 TGCAGCGTCGGACGGAGAGACTACGAGCAGTACTTC CSVGRRDYEQYF
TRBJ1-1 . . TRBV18 TGTGCCAGCTCACCCGACAGAATGAACACTGAAGCTTTCTTT CASSPDRMNTEAFF
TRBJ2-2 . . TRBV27 TGTGCCAGCAGTTTTGCGGGTCCCGGGGAGCTGTTTTTT CASSFAGPGELFF
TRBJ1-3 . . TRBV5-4 TGTGCCAGCAGCTTGGGGGGAAGAAACACCATATATTTT CASSLGGRNTIYF
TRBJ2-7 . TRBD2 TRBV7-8 TGTGCCAGCAGCTTAGTAGCGGGAGCTGGCGAGCAGTACTTC CASSLVAGAGEQYF
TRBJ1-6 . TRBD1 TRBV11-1 TGTGCCAGCAGCTACAGGGGGCATAATTCACCCCTCCACTTT CASSYRGHNSPLHF
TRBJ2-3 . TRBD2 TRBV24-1 TGTGCCACCAGTGCCATTAGCGGGAGGGCCGGGGGTAGCACAGATACGCAGTATTTT CATSAISGRAGGSTDTQYF
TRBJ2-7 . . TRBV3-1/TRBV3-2 TGTGCCAGCAGCCGACGTGTCGGCAGGGAAATCTCCTACGAGCAGTACTTC CASSRRVGREISYEQYF
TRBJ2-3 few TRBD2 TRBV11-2 TGTGCCAGCAGCTCCCAGGGACTAGGGGGAGATACGCAGTATTTT CASSSQGLGGDTQYF
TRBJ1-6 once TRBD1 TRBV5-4 TGTGCCAGCAGCTTGACAGGGGGCAATTCACCCCTCCACTTT CASSLTGGNSPLHF